This record concerns one T cell receptor (beta chain) sequence. Its antigen remains unknown. This sample stems from a study of molecular identifiers for immune sequencing clone quantification. Looking at the study overall: Five aliquots were made in replicates from the RNA of about 20,000 or 100,000 naive CD8 cells, and four were sequenced. Findings of the study overall: Over 99% of effector molecules, but under 1% in naive cells, were held by clones with more than 20 RNA copies.

The authors sorted naive CD8 T cells as CD8+CD4-CCR7+CD45RA+. CDR1 is DFQATT, CDR2 SNEGSKA, per germline (reference sequence). This CDR3 region has 17 residues. Trimming took 3 bases from V and 2 from J; bases not matched to a gene: 11. MiXCR was run by TCRdb on the PCR reads, yielding one entry per CDR3 protein. The sample holds about half a million distinct CDR3 sequences; 20% to 25% are singletons and the top ten take about 0.84%. This TCR was recovered from a human donor in good health. Some libraries in this study had Jurkat cell RNA spiked in. The sequencing sample was made of naive CD8+ T cells from blood, with Jurkat cell RNA spiked in. Subset defined: FACS-sorted CD8+CD4-CCR7+CD45RA+ naive T cells. The chain carries TRBV20-1 and TRBJ2-2, with 8 bases that match TRBD1. This chain's CDR3 is CSASSGRGHYNTGELFF. CDR3 bases: TGCAGTGCTAGCAGCGGCAGGGGGCATTATAACACCGGGGAGCTGTTTTTT.